This T cell receptor (beta chain) was identified in a study of CD8 T cells in Susac syndrome. The authors reverse transcribed 0.5 to 1 ug RNA with random hexamers. Each CDR3 protein is one row after TCRdb ran MiXCR on the immunoSEQ multiplex PCR reads. The sample includes roughly 150,000 distinct CDR3 sequences, less than 97% of them seen just once. The CDR3 has 14 amino acids. With 7 bases removed from V and 3 bases from J, the gap between germline ends came to 12 bases. Per the germline V gene, CDR1 is KGHDR and CDR2 is SFDVKD. Source material: CD8+ T cells from PBMCs. The clonotype originates from a human donor with multiple sclerosis. The chain uses TRBV24-1 and TRBJ2-1, with D possibly called TRBD1 or TRBD2 (5 bases each). The CDR3 region has the DNA TGTGCCACCAGCGCCGGGGCGGACTACAATGAGCAGTTCTTC. It encodes CATSAGADYNEQFF.